This T cell receptor beta chain came from a study of blood T cell repertoires in COVID-19. In the study overall: Sites across the United States, Italy and Spain contributed samples from acute and convalescent COVID-19. T cells, B-cell-depleted T cells, or PBMCs supplied cDNA or gDNA.

As processed by the authors: Cell counts per sample came from amplifying reference gene primers. The table came from immunoSEQ multiplex PCR; TCRdb's copy has only in-frame clones and leaves some out. Clone size and V and J calls were adopted from that table, with D and trimming inferred from the DNA. The sample lists some 100,000 clones, 70% to 90% occurring once. Sequencing input: peripheral blood. This TCR derives from a woman aged 55-70 years with acute or convalescent COVID-19.

CDR3 protein: CASSPRGWTSGRAGSYNEQFF. The CDR3 DNA sequence: TGTGCCAGCAGCCCCCGAGGGTGGACTAGCGGGAGAGCGGGCTCCTACAATGAGCAGTTCTTC. The V gene is TRBV9, the J gene TRBJ2-1; 13 bases agree with TRBD2. The CDR3 totals 21 residues. The germline CDR1 and CDR2 sequences are SGDLS and YYNGEE. The V gene end was trimmed by 4 bases and the J gene end by 0 bases; junction bases not matched to a gene: 16.